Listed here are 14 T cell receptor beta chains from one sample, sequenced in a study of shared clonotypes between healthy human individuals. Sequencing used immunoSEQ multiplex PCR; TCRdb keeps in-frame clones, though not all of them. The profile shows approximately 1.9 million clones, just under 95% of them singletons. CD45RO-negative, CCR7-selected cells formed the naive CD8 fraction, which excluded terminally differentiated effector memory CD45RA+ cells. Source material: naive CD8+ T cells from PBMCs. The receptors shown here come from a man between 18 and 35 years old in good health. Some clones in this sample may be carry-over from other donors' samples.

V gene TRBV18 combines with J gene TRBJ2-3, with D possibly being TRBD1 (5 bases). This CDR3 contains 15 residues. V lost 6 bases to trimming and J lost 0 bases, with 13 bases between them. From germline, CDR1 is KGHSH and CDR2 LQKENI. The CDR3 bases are TGTGCCAGCTCGTCGACAGAATCTAGCACAGATACGCAGTATTTT. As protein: CASSSTESSTDTQYF. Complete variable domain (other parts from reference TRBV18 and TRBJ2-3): NAGVMQNPRHLVRRRGQEARLRCSPMKGHSHVYWYRQLPEEGLKFMVYLQKENIIDESGMPKERFSAEFPKEGPSILRIQQVVRGDSAAYFCASSSTESSTDTQYFGPGTRLTVL.

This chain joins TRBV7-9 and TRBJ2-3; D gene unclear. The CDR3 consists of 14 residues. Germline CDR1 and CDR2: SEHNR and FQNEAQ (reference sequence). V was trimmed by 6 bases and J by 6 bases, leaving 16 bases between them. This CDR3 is CASRSTLGRDTQYF. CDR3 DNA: TGTGCCAGCAGATCGACCCTAGGGCGGGATACGCAGTATTTT.

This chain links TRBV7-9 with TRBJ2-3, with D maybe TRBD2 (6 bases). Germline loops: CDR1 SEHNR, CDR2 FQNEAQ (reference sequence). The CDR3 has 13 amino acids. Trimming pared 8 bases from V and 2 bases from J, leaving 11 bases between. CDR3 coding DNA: TGTGCCAGCCGGCCGGGGGACACAGATACGCAGTATTTT. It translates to CASRPGDTDTQYF.

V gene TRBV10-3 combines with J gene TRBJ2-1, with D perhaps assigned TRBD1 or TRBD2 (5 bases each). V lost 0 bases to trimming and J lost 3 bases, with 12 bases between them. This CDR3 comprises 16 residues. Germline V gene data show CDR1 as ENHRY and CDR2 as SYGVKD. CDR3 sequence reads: CAISESEGPIYNEQFF. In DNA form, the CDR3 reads TGTGCCATCAGTGAGTCTGAGGGGCCGATCTACAATGAGCAGTTCTTC.

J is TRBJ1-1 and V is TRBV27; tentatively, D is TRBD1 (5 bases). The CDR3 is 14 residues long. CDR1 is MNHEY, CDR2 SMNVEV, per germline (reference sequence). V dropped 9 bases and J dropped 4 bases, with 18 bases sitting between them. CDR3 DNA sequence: TGTGCCAGTATCACCCGAGACAGTCCCACTGAAGCTTTCTTT. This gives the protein CASITRDSPTEAFF.

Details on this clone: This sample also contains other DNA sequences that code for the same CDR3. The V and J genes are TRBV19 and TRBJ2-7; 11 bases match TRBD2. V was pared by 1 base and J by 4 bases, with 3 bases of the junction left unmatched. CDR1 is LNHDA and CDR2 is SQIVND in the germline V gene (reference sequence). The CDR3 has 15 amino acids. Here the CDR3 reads CASSIGTSGRYEQYF. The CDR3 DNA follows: TGTGCCAGTAGTATAGGAACTAGCGGGAGATACGAGCAGTACTTC.

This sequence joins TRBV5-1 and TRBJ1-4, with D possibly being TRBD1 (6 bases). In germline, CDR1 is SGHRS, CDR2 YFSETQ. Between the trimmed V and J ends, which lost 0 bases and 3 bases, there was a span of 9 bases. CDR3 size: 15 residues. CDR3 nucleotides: TGCGCCAGCAGCTTGGCCAAGGGGGCTAATGAAAAACTGTTTTTT. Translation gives CASSLAKGANEKLFF.

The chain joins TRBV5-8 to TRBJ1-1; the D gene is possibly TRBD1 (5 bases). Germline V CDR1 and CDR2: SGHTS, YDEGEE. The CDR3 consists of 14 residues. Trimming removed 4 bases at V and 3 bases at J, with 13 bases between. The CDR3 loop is CASSERRGDTEAFF. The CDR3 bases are TGTGCCAGCAGCGAGAGGCGGGGCGACACTGAAGCTTTCTTT.

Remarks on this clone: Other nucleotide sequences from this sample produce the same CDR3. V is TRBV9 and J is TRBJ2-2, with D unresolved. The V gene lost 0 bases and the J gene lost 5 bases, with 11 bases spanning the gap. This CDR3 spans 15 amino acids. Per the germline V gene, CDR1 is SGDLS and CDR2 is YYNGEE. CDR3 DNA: TGTGCCAGCAGCGTAGCAGGCACCGGGACCGGGGAGCTGTTTTTT. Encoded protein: CASSVAGTGTGELFF.

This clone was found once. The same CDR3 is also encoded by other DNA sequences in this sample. The CDR3 spells CASSASNTGELFF. Here the CDR3 DNA reads TGTGCCAGCAGCGCCAGCAACACCGGGGAGCTGTTTTTT. The chain recombines TRBV9 with TRBJ2-2; D is uncertain. CDR3 length: 13 amino acids. V dropped 3 bases and J dropped 2 bases, with 5 bases sitting between them. Per germline, CDR1 SGDLS and CDR2 YYNGEE.

The CDR3 reads CASSGRMGEQFF. CDR3 in DNA: TGTGCCAGCAGCGGTCGGATGGGTGAGCAGTTCTTC. This chain uses TRBV9 with TRBJ2-1; D is undetermined. This CDR3 has 12 residues. V lost 3 bases and J lost 9, with 10 bases in between. The V gene's germline CDR1 is SGDLS and CDR2 YYNGEE.

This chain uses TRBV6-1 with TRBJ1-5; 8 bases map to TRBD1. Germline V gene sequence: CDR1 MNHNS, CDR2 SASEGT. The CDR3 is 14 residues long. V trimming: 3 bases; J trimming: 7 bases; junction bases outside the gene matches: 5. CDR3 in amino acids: CASSETGVPQPQHF. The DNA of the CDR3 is TGTGCCAGCAGTGAGACAGGGGTTCCCCAGCCCCAGCATTTT.

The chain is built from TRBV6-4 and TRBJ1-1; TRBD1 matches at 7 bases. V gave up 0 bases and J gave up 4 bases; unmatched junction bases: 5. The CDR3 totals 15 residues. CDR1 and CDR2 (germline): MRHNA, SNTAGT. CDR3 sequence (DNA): TGTGCCAGCAGTGACTCAGAGGGGGCGCGCACTGAAGCTTTCTTT. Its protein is CASSDSEGARTEAFF.

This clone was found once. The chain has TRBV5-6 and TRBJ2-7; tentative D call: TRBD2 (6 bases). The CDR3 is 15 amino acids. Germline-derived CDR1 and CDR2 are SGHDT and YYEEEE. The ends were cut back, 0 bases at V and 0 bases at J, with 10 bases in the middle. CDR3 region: CASSLGGAGSYEQYF. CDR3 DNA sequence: TGTGCCAGCAGCTTGGGCGGGGCCGGCTCCTACGAGCAGTACTTC.